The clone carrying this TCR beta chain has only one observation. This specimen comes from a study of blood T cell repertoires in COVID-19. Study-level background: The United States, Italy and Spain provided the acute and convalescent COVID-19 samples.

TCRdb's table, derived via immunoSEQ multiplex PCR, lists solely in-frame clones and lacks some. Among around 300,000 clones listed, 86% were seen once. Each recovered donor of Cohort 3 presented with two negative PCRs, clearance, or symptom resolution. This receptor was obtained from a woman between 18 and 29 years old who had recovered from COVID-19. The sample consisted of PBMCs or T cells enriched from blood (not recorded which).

Written as DNA, the CDR3 is TGTGCCAGTCGGCAGGGGGCAACGGAAGCTTTCTTT. It is translated as CASRQGATEAFF. The chain joins TRBV19 to TRBJ1-1; 8 bases are shared with TRBD1. The CDR3 is 12 residues long. The germline gives CDR1 LNHDA, CDR2 SQIVND (reference sequence). The J segment lost 8 bases and the V segment lost 8 bases, leaving 7 bases of the junction unmatched.